These T cell receptor beta chains were read from a single sample in a study of blood T cell repertoires in COVID-19. The protocol was immunoSEQ multiplex PCR, while the TCRdb copy is restricted to in-frame clones and leaves out a portion. The repertoire holds under 300,000 clones, just under 85% seen once, with roughly a tenth in the top ten. Specimen: peripheral blood. The receptor set was obtained from an elderly woman with acute or convalescent COVID-19. Each CDR3 is given with its conserved first and last residue. The order of the fields is J gene, V gene, D gene, CDR3 protein. The D gene is left open where the match is weak.

TRBJ1-5 TRBV9 . CASSAFSGQPQHF
TRBJ1-3 TRBV21-1 . CASSKRTRRSSGNTIYF
TRBJ2-1 TRBV2 TRBD2 CASSVKAGGLYEQFF
TRBJ2-7 TRBV11-3 TRBD2 CASSLERGQQYF
TRBJ2-3 TRBV7-9 . CASSPSGTDTQYF
TRBJ2-5 TRBV5-5 TRBD1 CASSFGQGRMETQYF
TRBJ1-5 TRBV6-6 . CASWTAGSNQPQHF
TRBJ1-1 TRBV5-8 . CASSNRQNNMNTEAFF
TRBJ1-4 TRBV5-1 . CASSLGGGAQDEKLFF
TRBJ1-2 TRBV6-5 TRBD1 CASSFLDRGDGYTF
TRBJ2-2 TRBV30 . CAWSVGLAGELFF
TRBJ2-1 TRBV11-3 TRBD2 CASSPTSGVYNEQFF
TRBJ2-7 TRBV27 TRBD1 CASGTGRAYEQYF
TRBJ2-2 TRBV5-8 . CASSLQTLGGELFF
TRBJ2-5 TRBV5-5 . CASSLRLTKETQYF
TRBJ1-2 TRBV5-1 . CASSLAGSSNYGYTF
TRBJ2-2 TRBV4-2 TRBD2 CASSQVALAVNTGELFF
TRBJ1-2 TRBV5-5 . CASSGGTLEKDYGYTF
TRBJ1-1 TRBV5-5 . CASSLGGEAFF
TRBJ2-5 TRBV6-9 TRBD2 CASSYSRGLCTQYF
TRBJ1-5 TRBV6-6 . CASSPRGQTNKPQHF
TRBJ1-1 TRBV10-3 . CATQLANTEAFF
TRBJ2-1 TRBV3-1/TRBV3-2 TRBD2 CASSRRAGSGGGRNEQFF
TRBJ2-7 TRBV4-1 TRBD1 CASSSLDRAHEQYF
TRBJ1-5 TRBV28 . CASSLGPAGNQPQHF
TRBJ1-2 TRBV23-1 TRBD1 CASSQYRGFYGYTF
TRBJ1-1 TRBV5-1 TRBD1 CASSLGGTVNTEAFF
TRBJ2-7 TRBV5-4 . CASSSGHGEQYF
TRBJ2-2 TRBV10-3 TRBD2 CAISEWGGTGELFF
TRBJ1-6 TRBV3-1/TRBV3-2 TRBD1 CASSPGQGRGTYNSPLHF
TRBJ2-1 TRBV15 . CATSRGVAGQFF
TRBJ1-1 TRBV29-1 TRBD1 CSVGTGYTEAFF
TRBJ1-1 TRBV18 . CASSYRVDTEAFF